What follows are 14 T cell receptor beta chains derived from one specimen sequenced in a study of shared clonotypes between healthy human individuals (dated by TCRdb to 2018 to 2021). Libraries were constructed by the immunoSEQ multiplex PCR assay. The clones in this table, taken by TCRdb from immuneACCESS, are in-frame only. Not every clone is retained; where verified, under half of the shortfall comes from an unresolved V gene, and the cause of the rest is unknown. This sample gives under 1 million clones in total; approximately 96% of them show up just once. Of the sample, roughly 0.23% falls within the top ten clones. CD8 naive samples were CD45RO-negative cells positively selected for CCR7, giving a CD45RA+CCR7+ population that excluded TemRA cells. The sample comprised naive CD8+ T cells sorted from blood. This sample's cell subset or site label indicates: CD45RA+CCR7+. The receptors were gathered from a man aged 25 to 40 in good health.

The chain joins TRBV5-1 to TRBJ2-7; D might be TRBD1 or TRBD2, each matching 6 bases. V gave up 3 bases and J gave up 2 bases, with 15 bases separating them. In germline, CDR1 is SGHRS, CDR2 YFSETQ. The CDR3 covers 15 residues. The CDR3 loop is CASSSLIGGPYEQYF. The CDR3 bases are TGCGCCAGCAGCTCATTGATTGGGGGGCCCTACGAGCAGTACTTC.

The V call is TRBV5-1, the J call TRBJ2-4; 8 nucleotides line up with TRBD2. The CDR3 loop spans 15 amino acids. Losses at the gene ends were 3 bases for V and 5 bases for J; bases not matched to a gene: 7. Germline-derived CDR1 and CDR2 are SGHRS and YFSETQ. The CDR3 sequence is CASSWTGGPQNIQYF. The DNA for the CDR3 is TGCGCCAGCAGCTGGACGGGAGGGCCACAAAACATTCAGTACTTC.

This sequence joins TRBV2 and TRBJ1-1; D gene ambiguous. CDR3 length: 14 amino acids. Trimming removed 6 bases at V and 1 base at J, with 12 bases between. Germline V lookup: CDR1 SNHLY, CDR2 FYNNEI. DNA of the CDR3: TGTGCCAGCAGAGACCCGCGGCGGAACACTGAAGCTTTCTTT. Its protein product is CASRDPRRNTEAFF.

The chain uses TRBV27 and TRBJ2-1; no reliable D call. Germline CDR1 MNHEY, CDR2 SMNVEV (reference sequence). The ends were cut back, 8 bases at V and 4 bases at J, with 9 bases in the middle. There are 12 residues in the CDR3. For the CDR3, the DNA is TGTGCCAGCCTGACATCTTACAATGAGCAGTTCTTC. Protein product: CASLTSYNEQFF.

This chain links TRBV9 with TRBJ2-7; tentatively, D is TRBD1 or TRBD2 (5 bases each). Germline CDR1 is SGDLS and CDR2 is YYNGEE. The V and J ends lost 3 bases and 3 bases respectively, with 16 bases between them. CDR3 length equals 15 residues. CDR3 sequence reads: CASSGGPGTVYEQYF. The CDR3 DNA is TGTGCCAGCAGCGGAGGACCCGGGACCGTCTACGAGCAGTACTTC.

The chain employs TRBV7-6 and TRBJ2-7; TRBD1 aligns across 8 bases. This CDR3 is 13 amino acids long. The germline V gene has CDR1 SGHVS and CDR2 FNYEAQ. Losses at the gene ends were 5 bases for V and 6 bases for J; bases not matched to a gene: 6. CDR3 sequence: CASSPRQGSEQYF. The CDR3 DNA reads TGTGCCAGCAGCCCCCGACAGGGGTCCGAGCAGTACTTC.

V is TRBV6-5 and J is TRBJ2-7; 7 bases fit TRBD1. This CDR3 comprises 15 residues. J lost 3 bases, V lost 6 bases, and 11 bases had no gene match. The germline V gene has CDR1 MNHEY and CDR2 SVGAGI. In DNA form, the CDR3 reads TGTGCCAGCAGGGTGAAGGGGGCTGATATCTACGAGCAGTACTTC. Its protein is CASRVKGADIYEQYF.

V gene TRBV4-3 combines with J gene TRBJ2-1; D is ambiguous. Per the germline V gene, CDR1 is LGHNA and CDR2 is YSLEER. V was trimmed by 2 bases and J by 8 bases, leaving 10 bases between them. The CDR3 extends over 13 amino acids. The CDR3 loop is CASSQRLRYEQFF. CDR3 nucleotides: TGCGCCAGCAGCCAACGGCTGAGGTATGAGCAGTTCTTC.

J is TRBJ2-2 and V is TRBV4-2; D not resolved. V was pared by 3 bases and J by 5 bases, with 7 bases between. CDR1 is LGHNA and CDR2 is YNFKEQ in the germline V gene. The CDR3 spans 13 residues. The CDR3: CASSHPWTGELFF. CDR3 in DNA: TGTGCCAGCAGCCATCCGTGGACCGGGGAGCTGTTTTTT.

The chain carries TRBV11-2 and TRBJ1-4; no reliable D call. The germline V gene has CDR1 SGHAT and CDR2 FQNNGV. CDR3 length: 17 residues. Trimming left V 1 base short and J 2 bases short, with 14 bases between. The CDR3 loop is CASSLGAVEWTNEKLFF. CDR3 nucleotide sequence: TGTGCCAGCAGCTTAGGAGCCGTTGAGTGGACTAATGAAAAACTGTTTTTT. The full variable domain, rest sourced from reference TRBV11-2 and TRBJ1-4, is EAGVAQSPRYKIIEKRQSVAFWCNPISGHATLYWYQQILGQGPKLLIQFQNNGVVDDSQLPKDRFSAERLKGVDSTLKIQPAKLEDSAVYLCASSLGAVEWTNEKLFFGSGTQLSVL.

The chain has TRBV27 and TRBJ1-2, with D unclear. V was clipped by 0 bases and J by 2 bases, with 13 bases between them. Germline loops: CDR1 MNHEY, CDR2 SMNVEV (reference sequence). This CDR3 has 16 residues. As DNA, the CDR3 is TGTGCCAGCAGTTTATCGTACGGAGAACTAAACTATGGCTACACCTTC. Translated, it gives CASSLSYGELNYGYTF.

The chain links TRBV6-5 to TRBJ2-7; D perhaps matches TRBD1 (6 bases). The CDR3 runs to 15 residues. V dropped 2 bases and J dropped 2 bases, with 13 bases sitting between them. From germline, CDR1 is MNHEY and CDR2 SVGAGI. The CDR3 nucleotides are TGTGCCAGCAGTTACCTCCAGGGGCATCCCTACGAGCAGTACTTC. Its protein product is CASSYLQGHPYEQYF.

V usage is TRBV15 and J usage is TRBJ2-1; perhaps TRBD2 as D (5 bases). This CDR3 has 16 amino acids. The germline V gene has CDR1 LNHNV and CDR2 YYDKDF (reference sequence). Trimming took 0 bases from V and 0 from J, leaving 9 bases between them. In DNA form, the CDR3 reads TGTGCCACCAGCAGAGATCTCGGGATCTCCTACAATGAGCAGTTCTTC. Protein sequence: CATSRDLGISYNEQFF.

V usage is TRBV5-6 and J usage is TRBJ2-7; D gene uncertain. The CDR3 is 14 residues long. Germline-derived CDR1 and CDR2 are SGHDT and YYEEEE. V gave up 3 bases and J gave up 0 bases, with 10 bases separating them. CDR3 nucleotide sequence: TGTGCCAGCAGCTCAGACACGAGCTCCTACGAGCAGTACTTC. Translated: CASSSDTSSYEQYF.